The source of this TCR beta chain is a study of CD8 T cells in ankylosing spondylitis. Concerning this clonotype itself: Its target is not known.

MiXCR, applied by TCRdb to the 5' RACE reads, yields one record per CDR3 protein. The sample consists of hundreds of thousands of distinct CDR3 sequences, over 15% of them appearing once. This CDR3 region has 14 residues. With 5 bases removed from V and 4 bases from J, the gap between germline ends came to 13 bases. CDR1 and CDR2 (germline): SGHAT, FQNNGV. General observations from the study: The authors reported significant enrichment of disease-linked clones in matched ankylosing spondylitis synovial fluid. Disease-linked clones, CD8+, were relatively rare in peripheral blood.

Sequencing input: blood, either unsorted or a sorted T cell fraction (not recorded which). This TCR was sampled from a male donor with ankylosing spondylitis or in good health (not recorded which). The rearrangement uses TRBV11-2 and TRBJ2-3; either TRBD1 or TRBD2 may fit D (5 bases each). The CDR3 here is CASSDRGKADTQYF. The CDR3 nucleotides are TGTGCCAGCAGCGACCGGGGCAAGGCAGATACGCAGTATTTT.